This T cell receptor (beta chain) was sequenced in a study of T cells in Graves' hyperthyroidism and ophthalmopathy. Study summary: Any treatment followed the collection of peripheral blood at initial diagnosis.

The study, taken as a whole, reports: Among thyroid clonotypes expanded above 0.001, most also appeared in blood.

Researchers barred patients who had uncontrolled infection, other autoimmune disease, pregnancy or lactation. Researchers amplified the TCR beta CDR3 regions from RNA transcripts. First-round RT-PCR of the TCR CDR3 relied on the HTBI primer set. One entry per CDR3 protein, called by TCRdb with MiXCR from the multiplex PCR reads. This sample has fewer than 750,000 distinct CDR3 sequences, with approximately 14% found just once. This clonotype was detected ten times or more. Its specificity is unknown. CDR1 is SGHVS, CDR2 FQNEAQ, per germline. The CDR3 runs to 17 residues. V was trimmed by 3 bases and J by 7 bases, leaving 21 bases between them.

The rearrangement joins TRBV7-8 to TRBJ1-4, with D uncertain. Sequenced: blood. This receptor was taken from a woman in her 50s with Graves' ophthalmopathy. The DNA for the CDR3 is TGTGCCAGCAGCTTTAGTAACTGGGGTCCGACGGGTGAAAAACTGTTTTTT. Translation gives CASSFSNWGPTGEKLFF.